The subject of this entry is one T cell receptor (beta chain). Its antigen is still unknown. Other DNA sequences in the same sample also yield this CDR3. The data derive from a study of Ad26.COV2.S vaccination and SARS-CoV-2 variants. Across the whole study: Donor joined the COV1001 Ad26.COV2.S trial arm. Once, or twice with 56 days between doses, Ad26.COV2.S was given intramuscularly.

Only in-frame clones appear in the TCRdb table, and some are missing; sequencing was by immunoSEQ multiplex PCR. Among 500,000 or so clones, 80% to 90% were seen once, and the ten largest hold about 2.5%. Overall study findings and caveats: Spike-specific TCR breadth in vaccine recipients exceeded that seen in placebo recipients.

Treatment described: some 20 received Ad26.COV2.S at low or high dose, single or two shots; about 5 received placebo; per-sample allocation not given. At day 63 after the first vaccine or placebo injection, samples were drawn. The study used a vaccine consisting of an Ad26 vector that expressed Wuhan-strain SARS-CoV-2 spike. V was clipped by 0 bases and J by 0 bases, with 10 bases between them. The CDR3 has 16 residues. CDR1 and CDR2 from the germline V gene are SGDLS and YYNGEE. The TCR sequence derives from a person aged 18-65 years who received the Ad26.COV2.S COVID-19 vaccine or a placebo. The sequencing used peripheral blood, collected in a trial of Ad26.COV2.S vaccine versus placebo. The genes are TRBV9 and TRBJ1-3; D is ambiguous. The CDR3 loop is CASSVGSSTSGNTIYF. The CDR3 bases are TGTGCCAGCAGCGTAGGTTCTTCCACCTCTGGAAACACCATATATTTT.